The 11 T cell receptor beta chains presented below share a single source sample, sequenced in a study of OX40 agonist ivuxolimab in advanced cancers. Here immunoSEQ multiplex PCR was the method, and the copy in TCRdb shows in-frame clones only, minus some. The sample yields around 57,000 clones, 92% seen once. Source: CD4+ or CD8+ T cells sorted from blood, taken in a trial of the OX40 agonist ivuxolimab. These receptors were obtained from an adult with an advanced solid tumor such as melanoma, head and neck, liver or kidney cancer.

This chain connects TRBV28 to TRBJ1-1; D is undetermined. CDR1 and CDR2 (germline): MDHEN, SYDVKM. This CDR3 has 16 amino acids. With 4 bases removed from V and 5 bases from J, the gap between germline ends came to 20 bases. The CDR3 DNA follows: TGTGCCAGCAGTTCCCCGCGGGAAGGCTTGGGTACTGAAGCTTTCTTT. This sequence encodes CASSSPREGLGTEAFF.

J is TRBJ1-1 and V is TRBV11-2; D call uncertain. V lost 4 bases and J 6 bases, leaving 9 bases between the germline ends. The CDR3 is 12 residues long. The germline CDR1 and CDR2 sequences are SGHAT and FQNNGV. The CDR3 region has the DNA TGTGCCAGCAGCTCGGGGTGGGCTGAAGCTTTCTTT. It translates to CASSSGWAEAFF.

The chain combines TRBV6-5 with TRBJ1-1; D is unresolved. CDR3 size: 11 residues. The germline CDR1 and CDR2 sequences are MNHEY and SVGAGI. Trimming removed 6 bases at V and 2 bases at J, with 4 bases between. As DNA, the CDR3 is TGTGCCAGCAGCCCAAACACTGAAGCTTTCTTT. Translation gives CASSPNTEAFF.

In this sample, this clone turned up once. The V gene is TRBV30, the J gene TRBJ1-2, with D unresolved. Germline V gives CDR1 GTSNPN, CDR2 SVGIG (reference sequence). The length of the CDR3 is 12 residues. V was shortened by 1 base and J by 3 bases, with 6 bases between the two germline ends. This CDR3 is CAWSGADYGYTF. CDR3 nucleotide sequence: TGTGCCTGGAGTGGGGCAGACTATGGCTACACCTTC. Full variable domain (outside the CDR3, taken from reference TRBV30 and TRBJ1-2): SQTIHQWPATLVQPVGSPLSLECTVEGTSNPNLYWYRQAAGRGLQLLFYSVGIGQISSEVPQNLSASRPQDRQFILSSKKLLLSDSGFYLCAWSGADYGYTFGSGTRLTVV.

The chain carries TRBV25-1 and TRBJ1-5, with no clear D. V was trimmed by 2 bases and J by 1 base, leaving 3 bases between them. This CDR3 is 13 amino acids long. CDR1 is MGHDK and CDR2 is SYGVNS in the germline V gene. CDR3 sequence reads: CASSELSNQPQHF. The CDR3 DNA reads as TGTGCCAGCAGTGAACTGAGCAATCAGCCCCAGCATTTT.

The chain is built from TRBV9 and TRBJ2-1, with 8 bases matching TRBD2. The CDR3 covers 13 residues. With V trimmed by 3 bases and J by 6 bases, 2 bases remained unmatched. Germline-derived CDR1 and CDR2 are SGDLS and YYNGEE. In DNA form, the CDR3 reads TGTGCCAGCAGCGAGGGGACTAGCAATGAGCAGTTCTTC. Its translation: CASSEGTSNEQFF.

The genes are TRBV30 and TRBJ1-3, with a possible D match to TRBD1 (6 bases). Germline assignment: CDR1 GTSNPN and CDR2 SVGIG (reference sequence). Trimming removed 2 bases at V and 5 bases at J, with 13 bases between. The length of the CDR3 is 14 residues. The CDR3, as DNA: TGTGCCTGGAGTTCAGGGGCAGGGAGAAACACCATATATTTT. Translated, it gives CAWSSGAGRNTIYF.

V is TRBV28 and J is TRBJ2-5; a weak D match, TRBD2 (5 bases). V was cut by 5 bases and J by 5 bases, with 18 bases left in between. The CDR3 spans 15 residues. Germline V gene sequence: CDR1 MDHEN, CDR2 SYDVKM. The CDR3 loop is CASSVGIGGWETQYF. For the CDR3, the DNA is TGTGCCAGCAGTGTGGGGATAGGAGGCTGGGAGACCCAGTACTTC.

The chain links TRBV28 to TRBJ1-1, with TRBD1 identical over 7 bases. Looked up from germline, CDR1 is MDHEN and CDR2 is SYDVKM. J was trimmed by 5 bases and V by 3 bases; bases with no gene match: 3. This CDR3 spans 13 amino acids. The CDR3 nucleotides are TGTGCCAGCAGTTTTCCAGGGGGTACTGAAGCTTTCTTT. It encodes CASSFPGGTEAFF.

The rearrangement joins TRBV28 to TRBJ1-4; a weak D match, TRBD1 (6 bases). With 5 bases removed from V and 0 bases from J, the gap between germline ends came to 19 bases. Germline V lookup: CDR1 MDHEN, CDR2 SYDVKM. The CDR3 has 18 residues. CDR3 sequence: CASSPTGWASATNEKLFF. CDR3 DNA: TGTGCCAGCAGTCCTACAGGGTGGGCTAGCGCAACTAATGAAAAACTGTTTTTT.

V usage is TRBV28 and J usage is TRBJ2-6; 7 bases match TRBD2. In germline, CDR1 is MDHEN, CDR2 SYDVKM. After removal of 3 bases from V and 0 bases from J, the junction contained 5 bases not matched to a gene. The CDR3 consists of 17 residues. The CDR3 here is CASSFPGRTSGANVLTF. CDR3 sequence (DNA): TGTGCCAGCAGTTTTCCCGGGAGGACCTCTGGGGCCAACGTCCTGACTTTC. Together with reference TRBV28 and TRBJ2-6, the CDR3 gives the full variable domain: DVKVTQSSRYLVKRTGEKVFLECVQDMDHENMFWYRQDPGLGLRLIYFSYDVKMKEKGDIPEGYSVSREKKERFSLILESASTNQTSMYLCASSFPGRTSGANVLTFGAGSRLTVL.